The 27 T cell receptor beta chains given below trace back to one sample, sequenced in a study of metastatic and nonmetastatic thyroid tumors. Via MiXCR, TCRdb re-called the PCR reads. The sample holds around 30,000 clones, over 15% seen once. Not a single patient had been given any form of treatment at any point before undergoing thyroid surgery. What was sequenced was blood. Receptors originate from a female donor with papillary thyroid cancer or a benign thyroid nodule (not recorded which). Some clones in this sample may be carry-over from other donors' samples.

This sequence joins TRBV6-4 and TRBJ2-1; 7 bases agree with TRBD2. V dropped 2 bases and J dropped 6; count of bases not matched to a gene: 7. Germline lookup yields CDR1 MRHNA and CDR2 SNTAGT. The CDR3 covers 15 residues. The CDR3 region is CASSDGLSGGNEQFF. The CDR3 DNA reads TGTGCCAGCAGTGACGGACTATCGGGAGGCAATGAGCAGTTCTTC.

In regard to this clone: One base away lies a much larger clone, so this may be a sequencing read error. CDR3 bases: TGTGCCAGTAGGACCCACGGGGGCCAGAATGAAAAACTGTTTTTT. This gives the protein CASRTHGGQNEKLFF. The V call is TRBV19, the J call TRBJ1-4; possibly TRBD1 for D (6 bases). Germline V gives CDR1 LNHDA, CDR2 SQIVND (reference sequence). The CDR3 covers 15 residues. Deletions cut 6 bases from V and 5 bases from J, with 16 bases between.

Many counts were recorded for this clone. This sequence joins TRBV9 and TRBJ1-1, with D perhaps matching TRBD1 (5 bases). Trimming took off 3 bases at V and 5 bases at J, with 14 bases between the two ends. The CDR3 is 14 amino acids. CDR1 and CDR2 (germline): SGDLS, YYNGEE. The chain's CDR3 is CASSAQVRGTEAFF. The CDR3 nucleotides read TGTGCCAGCAGCGCACAGGTCCGAGGGACTGAAGCTTTCTTT.

The rearrangement links TRBV28 to TRBJ2-5; D perhaps matches TRBD2 (6 bases). The V end lost 6 bases, the J end lost 5 bases, and 16 bases lay between the germline ends. Germline V gene lookup returns CDR1 MDHEN and CDR2 SYDVKM. This CDR3 region has 14 residues. CDR3 nucleotide sequence: TGTGCCAGCAGACCCCACGGGGCGGGGGAGACCCAGTACTTC. This gives the protein CASRPHGAGETQYF. The full variable domain, with the rest looked up from reference TRBV28 and TRBJ2-5, is DVKVTQSSRYLVKRTGEKVFLECVQDMDHENMFWYRQDPGLGLRLIYFSYDVKMKEKGDIPEGYSVSREKKERFSLILESASTNQTSMYLCASRPHGAGETQYFGPGTRLLVL.

By proportion, this clone is medium-sized. The chain recombines TRBV6-5 with TRBJ2-1, with 7 bases fitting TRBD2. This CDR3 has 18 residues. The V segment lost 1 base and the J segment 0 bases; nucleotides outside the gene matches: 9. CDR1 is MNHEY, CDR2 SVGAGI, per germline. CDR3 nucleotides: TGTGCCAGCAGTTACTGGGGGGGAGGAATTGACTCCTACAATGAGCAGTTCTTC. Its protein is CASSYWGGGIDSYNEQFF.

This clone was recorded many times. V gene TRBV5-6 combines with J gene TRBJ1-2, with D perhaps TRBD1 (6 bases). Trimming took 0 bases from V and 3 from J, leaving 9 bases between them. The CDR3 loop spans 14 amino acids. Per the germline V gene, CDR1 is SGHDT and CDR2 is YYEEEE. CDR3 protein: CASSLGGGDYGYTF. In nucleotides, the CDR3 is TGTGCCAGCAGCTTGGGAGGGGGGGACTATGGCTACACCTTC.

This clone was counted at least ten times. The chain links TRBV6-6 to TRBJ1-5; D is possibly TRBD1 (5 bases). The germline V and J ends were trimmed by 4 bases and 0 bases, with 19 bases remaining between them. Germline CDR1 and CDR2: MNHNY and SVGAGI (reference sequence). The CDR3 spans 18 residues. The CDR3 nucleotides are TGTGCCAGCAGTTCGAATGACCAGGGTTTTGATAGCAATCAGCCCCAGCATTTT. Its protein is CASSSNDQGFDSNQPQHF.

This clone was seen ten or more times. The rearrangement links TRBV11-2 to TRBJ2-7; D is unresolved. The V gene's germline CDR1 is SGHAT and CDR2 FQNNGV. The V end was cut by 3 bases, the J end by 5 bases, with 14 bases between. There are 14 residues in the CDR3. CDR3 loop: CASSFTGPENEQYF. CDR3 DNA: TGTGCCAGCAGCTTCACCGGGCCTGAAAACGAGCAGTACTTC.

By share, this clone counts as medium-sized. This chain's CDR3 is CASSSSYEQYF. CDR3 sequence (DNA): TGTGCCAGCAGTTCCTCCTACGAGCAGTACTTC. The chain recombines TRBV28 with TRBJ2-7; no clear D gene. Trimming took 4 bases from V and 0 from J, leaving 1 base between them. The CDR3 covers 11 residues. The germline V gene encodes CDR1 MDHEN and CDR2 SYDVKM. The whole variable domain, filled in from reference TRBV28 and TRBJ2-7, reads DVKVTQSSRYLVKRTGEKVFLECVQDMDHENMFWYRQDPGLGLRLIYFSYDVKMKEKGDIPEGYSVSREKKERFSLILESASTNQTSMYLCASSSSYEQYFGPGTRLTVT.

This clone was counted many times. The chain employs TRBV2 and TRBJ2-5; no firm D call. V was cut by 6 bases and J by 2 bases, with 22 bases left in between. Per the germline V gene, CDR1 is SNHLY and CDR2 is FYNNEI. This CDR3 spans 17 amino acids. CDR3 in DNA: TGTGCCAGCAGACCCGGACGCCTCGATACTTTTCAAGAGACCCAGTACTTC. This gives the protein CASRPGRLDTFQETQYF.

The chain carries TRBV11-2 and TRBJ2-7; D may be TRBD1 or TRBD2 (5 bases each). Germline lookup yields CDR1 SGHAT and CDR2 FQNNGV. This CDR3 contains 14 residues. The V and J ends lost 6 bases and 4 bases respectively, with 16 bases between them. CDR3 amino acids: CASRNRGNLYEQYF. The CDR3 DNA reads TGTGCCAGCAGGAACCGGGGCAATTTATACGAGCAGTACTTC.

This clone was found many times. This chain links TRBV11-2 with TRBJ2-3, with D possibly matching TRBD1 (7 bases). CDR3 length equals 15 residues. Germline-derived CDR1 and CDR2 are SGHAT and FQNNGV. V lost 4 bases, J lost 3 bases, and 14 bases lay in between. The CDR3: CASSYRGTETDTQYF. In DNA form, the CDR3 reads TGTGCCAGCAGCTACCGGGGGACAGAAACAGATACGCAGTATTTT. Combining the CDR3 with reference TRBV11-2 and TRBJ2-3 gives the whole variable domain EAGVAQSPRYKIIEKRQSVAFWCNPISGHATLYWYQQILGQGPKLLIQFQNNGVVDDSQLPKDRFSAERLKGVDSTLKIQPAKLEDSAVYLCASSYRGTETDTQYFGPGTRLTVL.

Sample share makes this clone medium-sized. The genes are TRBV6-1 and TRBJ2-7; 9 bases fit TRBD2. Unmatched junction bases numbered 9, after V lost 3 bases and J lost 6 bases. The CDR3 consists of 15 residues. Germline-derived CDR1 and CDR2 are MNHNS and SASEGT. CDR3: CASSEEAGGPGEQYF. In DNA, the CDR3 is TGTGCCAGCAGTGAGGAGGCGGGAGGGCCAGGCGAGCAGTACTTC.

Concerning this clone itself: A much larger clone sits a single nucleotide away, making a read error possible. The chain has TRBV7-9 and TRBJ2-4; D is unresolved. V shed 5 bases and J shed 3 bases, with 17 bases lying between them. The germline V gene has CDR1 SEHNR and CDR2 FQNEAQ (reference sequence). This CDR3 has 16 residues. The CDR3 is CASSPGDATDKNIQYF. The CDR3 nucleotides read TGTGCCAGCAGCCCTGGTGATGCTACGGACAAAAACATTCAGTACTTC.

The V call is TRBV6-1, the J call TRBJ2-3, with D perhaps matching TRBD2 (6 bases). V dropped 4 bases and J dropped 7 bases, with 18 bases sitting between them. Germline V lookup: CDR1 MNHNS, CDR2 SASEGT. The CDR3 runs to 15 residues. The CDR3 DNA reads TGTGCCAGCAGTGCAGGGCAGCGGGCTATATATACGCAGTATTTT. Encoded protein: CASSAGQRAIYTQYF.

The chain recombines TRBV7-9 with TRBJ2-5, with D tentatively TRBD2 (6 bases). CDR1 is SEHNR and CDR2 is FQNEAQ in the germline V gene (reference sequence). The ends were cut back, 7 bases at V and 5 bases at J, with 17 bases in the middle. This CDR3 spans 14 amino acids. The CDR3 is CASTGAGKEETQYF. CDR3 in DNA: TGTGCCAGCACCGGGGCGGGAAAGGAGGAGACCCAGTACTTC.

This clone has ten or more counts. The gene calls are TRBV18 and TRBJ1-2; D might be TRBD1 (6 bases). CDR1 is KGHSH and CDR2 is LQKENI in the germline V gene. V was cut by 4 bases and J by 4 bases, with 22 bases left in between. The CDR3 has 17 residues. The chain's CDR3 is CASSLEGPGQTAYGYTF. CDR3 DNA: TGTGCCAGCTCACTTGAGGGCCCCGGACAGACTGCCTATGGCTACACCTTC.

This clone was detected many times. The chain employs TRBV7-9 and TRBJ2-3; possible D gene TRBD1, 6 bases. Germline V lookup: CDR1 SEHNR, CDR2 FQNEAQ (reference sequence). CDR3 length: 13 amino acids. Trimming cost V 5 bases and J 6 bases, with 12 bases left between them. The CDR3 region is CASSPRGSDTQYF. CDR3 nucleotide sequence: TGTGCCAGCAGCCCCAGGGGTTCCGATACGCAGTATTTT.

This chain links TRBV20-1 with TRBJ1-1; TRBD1 is a possible D gene (5 bases). This CDR3 is built from 15 residues. Trimming took 0 bases from V and 3 from J, leaving 14 bases between them. CDR1 and CDR2 from the germline V gene are DFQATT and SNEGSKA (reference sequence). The CDR3 is CSAREGGGRDTEAFF. CDR3 coding DNA: TGCAGTGCTAGAGAGGGGGGAGGAAGGGACACTGAAGCTTTCTTT.

This clone has a count of ten or more. The chain links TRBV10-3 to TRBJ1-5; D not certain. The V end lost 2 bases, the J end lost 4 bases, and 9 bases lay between the germline ends. Germline V CDR1 and CDR2: ENHRY, SYGVKD. The CDR3 sequence is 14 residues long. The CDR3 protein is CAISEGELNQPQHF. The CDR3 coding sequence is TGTGCCATCAGTGAGGGGGAGCTGAATCAGCCCCAGCATTTT.

This clone has at least ten counts. The genes are TRBV4-1 and TRBJ1-1; perhaps TRBD1 as D (6 bases). Germline V gene sequence: CDR1 MGHRA, CDR2 YSYEKL. CDR3 length: 15 residues. V lost 4 bases to trimming and J lost 1 base, with 13 bases between them. For the CDR3, the DNA is TGCGCCAGCAGCCTACGCGGGGGCGGGAACACTGAAGCTTTCTTT. Its protein is CASSLRGGGNTEAFF.

This clone was found many times. The chain employs TRBV6-5 and TRBJ2-7; no reliable D call. The CDR3 covers 13 residues. Trimming pared 0 bases from V and 2 bases from J, leaving 5 bases between. Germline CDR1 and CDR2: MNHEY and SVGAGI. DNA of the CDR3: TGTGCCAGCAGTTACTCACAAGCCTACGAGCAGTACTTC. Amino acid sequence: CASSYSQAYEQYF.

This clone showed up just a few times. Compared with germline, one end of the junction differs, possibly owing to a read error. The chain links TRBV28 to TRBJ1-1, with a possible D match to TRBD1 (6 bases). This CDR3 has 15 residues. In germline, CDR1 is MDHEN, CDR2 SYDVKM. The CDR3 nucleotides read TGTGCCAGCAATCCCCCGGGGGCCGTGAACACTGAAGCCTTCTTT. Amino acids: CASNPPGAVNTEAFF.

J is TRBJ1-1 and V is TRBV7-9, with D unclear. This CDR3 has 13 amino acids. V lost 6 bases, J lost 5 bases, and 13 bases lay in between. Germline loops: CDR1 SEHNR, CDR2 FQNEAQ (reference sequence). The DNA of the CDR3 is TGTGCCAGCAGTTCCGGTGTGGAGACTGAAGCTTTCTTT. It specifies CASSSGVETEAFF. Drawing the rest from reference TRBV7-9 and TRBJ1-1, the complete variable domain is DTGVSQNPRHKITKRGQNVTFRCDPISEHNRLYWYRQTLGQGPEFLTYFQNEAQLEKSRLLSDRFSAERPKGSFSTLEIQRTEQGDSAMYLCASSSGVETEAFFGQGTRLTVV.

The chain uses TRBV5-1 and TRBJ2-7, with D maybe TRBD1 (5 bases). The CDR3 contains 15 residues. Germline CDR1 is SGHRS and CDR2 is YFSETQ. Between the trimmed V and J ends, which lost 0 bases and 5 bases, there was a span of 15 bases. CDR3 amino acids: CASSLVAGRIHEQYF. The CDR3 DNA reads TGCGCCAGCAGCTTGGTGGCAGGGCGCATCCACGAGCAGTACTTC.

This clone appeared many times. Other DNA sequences of this sample code for an identical CDR3. The CDR3 here is CATSDLAGGLYNEQFF. The DNA for the CDR3 is TGTGCCACCAGTGATCTAGCGGGGGGGCTTTACAATGAGCAGTTCTTC. The rearrangement joins TRBV24-1 to TRBJ2-1; 12 positions match TRBD2. Looked up from germline, CDR1 is KGHDR and CDR2 is SFDVKD. This CDR3 has 16 residues. Trimming removed 3 bases from V and 4 bases from J; junction bases left unmatched: 3.

There are many counts of this clone. The CDR3 here is CATSRERLGQPQHF. CDR3 DNA sequence: TGTGCCACCAGCAGAGAAAGGTTGGGTCAGCCCCAGCATTTT. The chain recombines TRBV15 with TRBJ1-5; D is unresolved. The CDR3 is 14 amino acids. Germline V gene data show CDR1 as LNHNV and CDR2 as YYDKDF (reference sequence). The V end was cut by 0 bases, the J end by 6 bases, with 9 bases between.